The 20 T cell receptor beta chains in this list originate from one sample, sequenced in a study of response to subunit inactivated influenza vaccine. TCRdb used MiXCR to reprocess the RT-PCR reads, holding one entry per CDR3 protein. The data contain 650,000 to 800,000 distinct CDR3 sequences, roughly 13% of them singletons. The specimen comprised PBMCs from blood, sampled around two weeks before vaccination. The origin of the receptors is a man aged 45-65 years who received an inactivated influenza vaccine.

This clonotype was seen only a few times. The V gene is TRBV5-1, the J gene TRBJ2-3; D is unresolved. The V gene's germline CDR1 is SGHRS and CDR2 YFSETQ. There are 13 residues in the CDR3. The V end was cut by 4 bases, the J end by 4 bases, with 10 bases between. CDR3 sequence reads: CASSPDRPDTQYF. The CDR3 DNA sequence: TGCGCCAGCAGCCCAGATCGTCCAGATACGCAGTATTTT.

V and J are TRBV28 and TRBJ2-7, with 9 positions matching TRBD1. The CDR3 sequence is 15 residues long. Germline assignment: CDR1 MDHEN and CDR2 SYDVKM. V shed 5 bases, J shed 4 bases, and the junction held 9 bases outside the gene matches. The CDR3 loop is CASSITGGSTYEQYF. For the CDR3, the DNA is TGTGCCAGCAGTATCACAGGGGGCTCGACGTACGAGCAGTACTTC.

V and J are TRBV2 and TRBJ2-1; TRBD2 matches 14 bases. The CDR3 runs to 13 residues. J was trimmed by 13 bases and V by 8 bases; bases with no gene match: 7. Looked up from germline, CDR1 is SNHLY and CDR2 is FYNNEI. The DNA for the CDR3 is TGTGCCAGCTGCGGGACTAGCGGGGGAGATCAGTTCTTC. This gives the protein CASCGTSGGDQFF.

This clonotype showed up just a few times. The chain carries TRBV20-1 and TRBJ1-1; D is perhaps TRBD1 (6 bases). Trimming shortened V by 1 base and J by 3 bases, and 21 bases separated the two germline ends. The CDR3 covers 17 residues. Germline V lookup: CDR1 DFQATT, CDR2 SNEGSKA (reference sequence). The CDR3, as DNA: TGCAGTGCTAGAGCTTTCCCCCGAGCAGGGGAAGACACTGAAGCTTTCTTT. Amino acids: CSARAFPRAGEDTEAFF.

The table lists this clonotype with a few counts. The chain couples TRBV12-5 to TRBJ2-2; 8 bases map to TRBD1. Germline values: CDR1 LGHNT, CDR2 FRNRAP. The CDR3 runs 16 residues. J was trimmed by 6 bases and V by 1 base; bases with no gene match: 7. The CDR3: CASGLEGQGSSGELFF. As DNA, the CDR3 is TGTGCTAGTGGTTTGGAAGGACAGGGTAGCTCCGGGGAGCTGTTTTTT.

This clonotype has at least ten counts. The chain has TRBV5-1 and TRBJ2-2; D gene uncertain. Germline V CDR1 and CDR2: SGHRS, YFSETQ. The V end was cut by 1 base, the J end by 6 bases, with 13 bases between. The CDR3 extends over 15 amino acids. CDR3 sequence (DNA): TGCGCCAGCAGCTTGACGACCAAGTACCCCGGGGAGCTGTTTTTT. Its translation: CASSLTTKYPGELFF. The entire variable domain, with the rest obtained from reference TRBV5-1 and TRBJ2-2, is as follows: KAGVTQTPRYLIKTRGQQVTLSCSPISGHRSVSWYQQTPGQGLQFLFEYFSETQRNKGNFPGRFSGRQFSNSRSEMNVSTLELGDSALYLCASSLTTKYPGELFFGEGSRLTVL.

Of note for this clonotype: A much larger clone is a single base away; this may be a read error. The chain employs TRBV27 and TRBJ2-2, with D possibly being TRBD2 (5 bases). CDR1 is MNHEY, CDR2 SMNVEV, per germline (reference sequence). The CDR3 has 15 amino acids. Trimming pared 6 bases from V and 4 bases from J, leaving 15 bases between. CDR3 nucleotides: TGTGCCAGCAGCCCCCACGTCGAGGGCACCGGGGAGCTGTTTTTT. Its protein is CASSPHVEGTGELFF.

The rearrangement links TRBV24-1 to TRBJ2-1, with 8 bases aligning to TRBD2. The length of the CDR3 is 16 residues. With V trimmed by 4 bases and J by 0 bases, 4 bases remained unmatched. CDR1 KGHDR and CDR2 SFDVKD come from the germline V gene. CDR3 in DNA: TGTGCCACCAGTGACAAGCGGGGGAACTCCTACAATGAGCAGTTCTTC. This sequence encodes CATSDKRGNSYNEQFF.

This chain connects TRBV15 to TRBJ2-3; D may correspond to TRBD1 or TRBD2 (5 bases each). V was clipped by 4 bases and J by 2 bases, with 16 bases between them. CDR1 LNHNV and CDR2 YYDKDF come from the germline V gene (reference sequence). The CDR3 is made up of 16 amino acids. CDR3 coding DNA: TGTGCCACCAGCAATCCCGGGACCAGGATCACAGATACGCAGTATTTT. It is translated as CATSNPGTRITDTQYF.

This clonotype was observed a handful of times. CDR3 residues: CASSPVQANTGELFF. CDR3 coding DNA: TGTGCCAGCTCACCAGTACAGGCGAACACCGGGGAGCTGTTTTTT. The rearrangement joins TRBV18 to TRBJ2-2; D might be TRBD1 (5 bases). This CDR3 has 15 residues. From germline, CDR1 is KGHSH and CDR2 LQKENI. Trimming stripped 2 bases from V and 0 bases from J, with 7 bases between.

This clonotype was seen a handful of times. The chain recombines TRBV11-2 with TRBJ2-1, with TRBD2 matching over 12 bases. Germline assignment: CDR1 SGHAT and CDR2 FQNNGV. Unmatched junction bases numbered 11, after V lost 4 bases and J lost 7 bases. The length of the CDR3 is 17 residues. CDR3 loop: CASSSFSSGGARNEQFF. DNA for the CDR3: TGTGCCAGCAGCTCCTTTTCTAGCGGGGGGGCTAGGAATGAGCAGTTCTTC.

The genes are TRBV20-1 and TRBJ2-7, with 9 bases that match TRBD2. The CDR3 has 13 amino acids. Germline V gene lookup returns CDR1 DFQATT and CDR2 SNEGSKA (reference sequence). V lost 6 bases and J lost 6; bases outside the gene matches: 9. The CDR3 sequence is CSAGGREWGEQYF. The DNA for the CDR3 is TGCAGTGCAGGCGGGAGGGAGTGGGGCGAGCAGTACTTC.

This chain uses TRBV7-2 with TRBJ2-3; perhaps TRBD1 as D (5 bases). Trimming took off 1 base at V and 3 bases at J, with 17 bases between the two ends. The CDR3 has 17 residues. Per the germline V gene, CDR1 is SGHTA and CDR2 is FQGNSA. The chain's CDR3 is CASSLGQKIGLTDTQYF. In nucleotides, the CDR3 is TGTGCCAGCAGCTTAGGACAGAAAATAGGTTTGACAGATACGCAGTATTTT.

This clonotype was seen at least ten times. V is TRBV5-1 and J is TRBJ2-1, with D uncertain. The CDR3 length is 15 residues. V was trimmed by 4 bases and J by 6 bases, leaving 17 bases between them. The germline V gene has CDR1 SGHRS and CDR2 YFSETQ. The CDR3: CASSRGRVLGNEQFF. CDR3 nucleotide sequence: TGCGCCAGCAGCAGAGGACGGGTCCTGGGCAATGAGCAGTTCTTC.

This sequence joins TRBV18 and TRBJ2-5; 9 nucleotides line up with TRBD2. The V segment lost 2 bases and the J segment 5 bases; nucleotides outside the gene matches: 6. This CDR3 comprises 15 residues. Germline assignment: CDR1 KGHSH and CDR2 LQKENI. In DNA, the CDR3 is TGTGCCAGCTCACCAATAGCGGGAGAGCAGGAGACCCAGTACTTC. It translates to CASSPIAGEQETQYF.

The chain links TRBV20-1 to TRBJ1-2; a possible D gene is TRBD1 (5 bases). CDR1 and CDR2 (germline): DFQATT, SNEGSKA (reference sequence). V was trimmed by 3 bases and J by 8 bases, leaving 13 bases between them. The CDR3 loop spans 12 amino acids. CDR3 DNA sequence: TGCAGTGCTAGGGGGACTCTCGGAGGCTACACCTTC. Amino acids: CSARGTLGGYTF.

This chain uses TRBV28 with TRBJ2-6, with D uncertain. Germline CDR1 MDHEN, CDR2 SYDVKM. Trimming stripped 2 bases from V and 4 bases from J, with 12 bases between. This CDR3 contains 16 residues. DNA of the CDR3: TGTGCCAGCAGTTTAATCCCCCAGGTGGGGGCCAACGTCCTGACTTTC. Translation: CASSLIPQVGANVLTF.

A few counts support this clonotype. This sequence joins TRBV7-3 and TRBJ2-3; 9 bases are a match to TRBD2. CDR1 SGHTA and CDR2 FQGTGA come from the germline V gene. The CDR3 length is 15 residues. The V segment lost 5 bases and the J segment 7 bases; nucleotides outside the gene matches: 10. DNA for the CDR3: TGTGCCAGCAGCCCCTCAGCGGGAGGTGCATATACGCAGTATTTT. Its translation: CASSPSAGGAYTQYF.

This clonotype has just a few counts. The rearrangement joins TRBV4-1 to TRBJ2-1, with no clear D. The CDR3 loop spans 15 amino acids. The germline V gene encodes CDR1 MGHRA and CDR2 YSYEKL. The germline V and J ends were trimmed by 5 bases and 0 bases, with 11 bases remaining between them. The CDR3 reads CASSNGQSSYNEQFF. The CDR3 DNA follows: TGCGCCAGCAGCAACGGGCAGAGCTCCTACAATGAGCAGTTCTTC.

This chain connects TRBV4-3 to TRBJ2-3, with 7 bases fitting TRBD2. J gave up 5 bases and V 0 bases, and 11 bases lay outside the gene matches. The CDR3 covers 17 residues. Germline CDR1 is LGHNA and CDR2 is YSLEER. CDR3 nucleotide sequence: TGCGCCAGCAGCCAAGATCCAACGGGAGGACGTGGAGATACGCAGTATTTT. This codes for CASSQDPTGGRGDTQYF.